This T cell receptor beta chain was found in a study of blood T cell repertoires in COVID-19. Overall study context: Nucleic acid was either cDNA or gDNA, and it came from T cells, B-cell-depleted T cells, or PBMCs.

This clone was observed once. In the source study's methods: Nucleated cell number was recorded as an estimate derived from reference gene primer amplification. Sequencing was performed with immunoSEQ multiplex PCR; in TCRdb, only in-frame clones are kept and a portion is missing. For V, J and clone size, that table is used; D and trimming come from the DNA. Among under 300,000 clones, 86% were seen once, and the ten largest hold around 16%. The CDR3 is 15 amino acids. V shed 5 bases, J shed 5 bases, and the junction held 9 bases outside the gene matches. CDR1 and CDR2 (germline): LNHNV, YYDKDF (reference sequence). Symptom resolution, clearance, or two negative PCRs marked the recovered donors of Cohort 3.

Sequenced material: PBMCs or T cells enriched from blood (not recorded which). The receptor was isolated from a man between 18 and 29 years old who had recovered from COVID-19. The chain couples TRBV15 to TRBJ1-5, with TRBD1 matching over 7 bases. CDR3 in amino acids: CATSHRQGAYQPQHF. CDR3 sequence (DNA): TGTGCCACCAGCCACCGACAGGGCGCCTATCAGCCCCAGCATTTT. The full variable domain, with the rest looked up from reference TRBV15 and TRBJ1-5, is DAMVIQNPRYQVTQFGKPVTLSCSQTLNHNVMYWYQQKSSQAPKLLFHYYDKDFNNEADTPDNFQSRRPNTSFCFLDIRSPGLGDTAMYLCATSHRQGAYQPQHFGDGTRLSIL.